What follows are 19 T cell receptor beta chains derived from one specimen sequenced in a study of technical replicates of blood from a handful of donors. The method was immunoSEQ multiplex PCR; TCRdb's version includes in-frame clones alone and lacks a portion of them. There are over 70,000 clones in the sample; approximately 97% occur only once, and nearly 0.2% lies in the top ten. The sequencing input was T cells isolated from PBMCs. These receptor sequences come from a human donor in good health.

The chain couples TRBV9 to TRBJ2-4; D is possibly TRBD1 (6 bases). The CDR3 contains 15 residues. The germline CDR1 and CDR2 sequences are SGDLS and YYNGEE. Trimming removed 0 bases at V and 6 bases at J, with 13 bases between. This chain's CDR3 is CASSVEGGSANIQYF. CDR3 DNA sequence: TGTGCCAGCAGCGTAGAAGGGGGTTCGGCAAACATTCAGTACTTC.

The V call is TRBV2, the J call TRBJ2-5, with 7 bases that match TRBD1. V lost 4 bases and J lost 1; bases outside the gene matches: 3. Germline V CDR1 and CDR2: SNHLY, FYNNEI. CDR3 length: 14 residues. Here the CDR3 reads CASSGQGTQETQYF. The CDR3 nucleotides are TGTGCCAGCAGTGGACAGGGAACCCAAGAGACCCAGTACTTC.

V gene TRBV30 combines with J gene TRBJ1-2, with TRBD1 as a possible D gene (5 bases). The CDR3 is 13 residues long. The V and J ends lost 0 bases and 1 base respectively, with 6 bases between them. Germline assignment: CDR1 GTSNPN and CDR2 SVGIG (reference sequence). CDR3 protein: CAWSVQDNYGYTF. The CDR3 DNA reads TGTGCCTGGAGTGTACAGGATAACTATGGCTACACCTTC. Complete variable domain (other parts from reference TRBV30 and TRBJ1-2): SQTIHQWPATLVQPVGSPLSLECTVEGTSNPNLYWYRQAAGRGLQLLFYSVGIGQISSEVPQNLSASRPQDRQFILSSKKLLLSDSGFYLCAWSVQDNYGYTFGSGTRLTVV.

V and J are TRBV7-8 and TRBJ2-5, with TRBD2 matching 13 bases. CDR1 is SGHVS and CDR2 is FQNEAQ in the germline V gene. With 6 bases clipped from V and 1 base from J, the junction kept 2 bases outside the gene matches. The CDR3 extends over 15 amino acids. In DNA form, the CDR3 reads TGTGCCAGCAGGCGACTAGCGGGGGGCCAAGAGACCCAGTACTTC. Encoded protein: CASRRLAGGQETQYF.

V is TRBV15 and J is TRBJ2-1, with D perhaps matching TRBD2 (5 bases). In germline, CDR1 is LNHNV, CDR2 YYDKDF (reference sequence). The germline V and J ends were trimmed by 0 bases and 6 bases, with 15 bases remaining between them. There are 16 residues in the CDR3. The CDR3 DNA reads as TGTGCCACCAGCAGAGAGGCGTCTCGGGCGGGCAATGAGCAGTTCTTC. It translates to CATSREASRAGNEQFF.

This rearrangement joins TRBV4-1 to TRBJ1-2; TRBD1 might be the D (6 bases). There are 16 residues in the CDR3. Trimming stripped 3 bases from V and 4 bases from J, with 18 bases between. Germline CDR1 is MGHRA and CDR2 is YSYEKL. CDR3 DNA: TGCGCCAGCAGCCAGGGACAAGCCGACCTACTCTATGGCTACACCTTC. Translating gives CASSQGQADLLYGYTF.

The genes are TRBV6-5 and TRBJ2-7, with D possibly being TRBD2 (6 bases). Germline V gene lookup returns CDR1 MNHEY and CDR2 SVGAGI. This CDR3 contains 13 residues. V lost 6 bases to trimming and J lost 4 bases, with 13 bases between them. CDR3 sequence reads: CASRSTSLYEQYF. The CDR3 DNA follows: TGTGCCAGCAGGTCTACTAGCTTGTACGAGCAGTACTTC.

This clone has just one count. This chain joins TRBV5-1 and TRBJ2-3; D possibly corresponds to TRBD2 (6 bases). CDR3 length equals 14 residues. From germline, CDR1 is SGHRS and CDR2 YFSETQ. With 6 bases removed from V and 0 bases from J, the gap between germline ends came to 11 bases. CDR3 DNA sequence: TGCGCCAGCAACCGCGGGGCTAGCACAGATACGCAGTATTTT. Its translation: CASNRGASTDTQYF.

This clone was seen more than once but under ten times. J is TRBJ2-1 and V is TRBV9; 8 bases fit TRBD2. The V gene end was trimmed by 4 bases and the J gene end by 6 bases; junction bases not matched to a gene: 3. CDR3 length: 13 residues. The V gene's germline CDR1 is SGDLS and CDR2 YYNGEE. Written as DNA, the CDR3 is TGTGCCAGCAGCCTAACTAGCGGCAATGAGCAGTTCTTC. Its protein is CASSLTSGNEQFF.

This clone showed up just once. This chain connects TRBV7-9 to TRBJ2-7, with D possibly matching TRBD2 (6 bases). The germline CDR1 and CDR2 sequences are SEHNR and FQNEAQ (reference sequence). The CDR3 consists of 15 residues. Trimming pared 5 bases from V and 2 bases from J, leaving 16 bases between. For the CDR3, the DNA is TGTGCCAGCAGCCGGGTCGGGGGAGCCCCCTACGAGCAGTACTTC. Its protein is CASSRVGGAPYEQYF.

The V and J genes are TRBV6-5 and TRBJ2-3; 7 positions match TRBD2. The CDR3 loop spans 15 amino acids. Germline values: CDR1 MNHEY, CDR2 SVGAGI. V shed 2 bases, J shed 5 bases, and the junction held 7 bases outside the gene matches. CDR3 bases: TGTGCCAGCAGTTACCACAGCGGGATGGGAGATACGCAGTATTTT. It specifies CASSYHSGMGDTQYF.

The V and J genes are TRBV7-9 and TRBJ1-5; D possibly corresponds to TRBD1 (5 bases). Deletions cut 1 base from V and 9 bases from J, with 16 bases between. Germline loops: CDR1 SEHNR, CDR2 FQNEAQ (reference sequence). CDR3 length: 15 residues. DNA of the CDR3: TGTGCCAGCAGCTTAGGCGGGACTAAACAGCCGCCCCAGCATTTT. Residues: CASSLGGTKQPPQHF.

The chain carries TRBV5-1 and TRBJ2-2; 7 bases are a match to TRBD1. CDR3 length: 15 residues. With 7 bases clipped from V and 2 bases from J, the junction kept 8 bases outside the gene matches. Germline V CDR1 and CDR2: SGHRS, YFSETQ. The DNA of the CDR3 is TGCGCCAGCGGAGTTGGACAGGTCAACACCGGGGAGCTGTTTTTT. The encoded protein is CASGVGQVNTGELFF.

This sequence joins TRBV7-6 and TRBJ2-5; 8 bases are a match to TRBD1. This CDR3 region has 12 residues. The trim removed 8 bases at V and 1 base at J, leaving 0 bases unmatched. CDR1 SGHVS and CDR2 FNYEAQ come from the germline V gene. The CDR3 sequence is CASGQGQETQYF. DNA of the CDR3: TGTGCCAGCGGACAGGGCCAAGAGACCCAGTACTTC. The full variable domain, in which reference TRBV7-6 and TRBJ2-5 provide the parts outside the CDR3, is GAGVSQSPRYKVTKRGQDVALRCDPISGHVSLYWYRQALGQGPEFLTYFNYEAQQDKSGLPNDRFSAERPEGSISTLTIQRTEQRDSAMYRCASGQGQETQYFGPGTRLLVL.

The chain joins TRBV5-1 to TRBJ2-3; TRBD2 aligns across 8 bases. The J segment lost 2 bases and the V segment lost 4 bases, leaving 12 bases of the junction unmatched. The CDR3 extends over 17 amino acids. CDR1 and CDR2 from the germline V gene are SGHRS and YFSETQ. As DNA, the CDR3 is TGCGCCAGCAGCCCAACTGGGATAGCGGGGCACACAGATACGCAGTATTTT. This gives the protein CASSPTGIAGHTDTQYF.

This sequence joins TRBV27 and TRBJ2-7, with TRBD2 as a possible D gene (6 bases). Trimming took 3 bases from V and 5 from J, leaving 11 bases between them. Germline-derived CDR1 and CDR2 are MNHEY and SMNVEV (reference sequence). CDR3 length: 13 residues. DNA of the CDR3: TGTGCCAGCAGTTTGACTAGTCGAAACGAGCAGTACTTC. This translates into CASSLTSRNEQYF.

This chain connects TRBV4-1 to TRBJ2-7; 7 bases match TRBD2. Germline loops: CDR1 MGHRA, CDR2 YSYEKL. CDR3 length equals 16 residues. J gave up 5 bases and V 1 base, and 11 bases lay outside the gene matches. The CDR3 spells CASSQGGKSGVDEQYF. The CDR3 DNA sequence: TGCGCCAGCAGCCAAGGAGGAAAAAGCGGGGTGGACGAGCAGTACTTC.

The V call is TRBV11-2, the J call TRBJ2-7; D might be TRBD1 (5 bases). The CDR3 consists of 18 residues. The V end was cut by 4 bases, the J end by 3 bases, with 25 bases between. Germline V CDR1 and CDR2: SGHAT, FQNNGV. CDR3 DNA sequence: TGTGCCAGCAGCTACGGAAAGGGGCAGGGATACCCATTCTACGAGCAGTACTTC. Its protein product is CASSYGKGQGYPFYEQYF.

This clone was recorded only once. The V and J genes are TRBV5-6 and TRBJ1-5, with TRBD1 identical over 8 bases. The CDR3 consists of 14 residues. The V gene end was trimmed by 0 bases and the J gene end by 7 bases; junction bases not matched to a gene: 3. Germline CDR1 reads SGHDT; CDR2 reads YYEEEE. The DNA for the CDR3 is TGTGCCAGCAGCTTGGGACACAGGGGGCAGCCCCAGCATTTT. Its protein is CASSLGHRGQPQHF.